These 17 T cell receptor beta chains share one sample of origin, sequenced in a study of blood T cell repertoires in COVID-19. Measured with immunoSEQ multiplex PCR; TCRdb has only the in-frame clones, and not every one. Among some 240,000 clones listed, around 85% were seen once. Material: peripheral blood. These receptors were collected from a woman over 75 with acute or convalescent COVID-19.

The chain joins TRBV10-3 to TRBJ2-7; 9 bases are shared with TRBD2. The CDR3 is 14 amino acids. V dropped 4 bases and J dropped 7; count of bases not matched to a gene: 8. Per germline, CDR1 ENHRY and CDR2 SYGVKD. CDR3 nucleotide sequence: TGTGCCATCAGTGCTGCGGGGGGGCCGAGGGAGCAGTACTTC. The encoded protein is CAISAAGGPREQYF.

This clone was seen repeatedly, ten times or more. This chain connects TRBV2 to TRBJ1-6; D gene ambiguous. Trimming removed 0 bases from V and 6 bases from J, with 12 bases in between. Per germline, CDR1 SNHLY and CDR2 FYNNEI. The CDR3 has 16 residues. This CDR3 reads CASSEAGRGSNSPLHF. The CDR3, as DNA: TGTGCCAGCAGTGAAGCAGGGCGCGGGAGTAATTCACCCCTCCACTTT.

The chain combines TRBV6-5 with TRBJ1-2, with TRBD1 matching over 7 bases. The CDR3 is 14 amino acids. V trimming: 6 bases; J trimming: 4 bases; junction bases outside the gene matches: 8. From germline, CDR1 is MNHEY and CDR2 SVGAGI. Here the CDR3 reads CASSPGTAVYGYTF. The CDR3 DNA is TGTGCCAGCAGCCCGGGGACAGCGGTCTATGGCTACACCTTC.

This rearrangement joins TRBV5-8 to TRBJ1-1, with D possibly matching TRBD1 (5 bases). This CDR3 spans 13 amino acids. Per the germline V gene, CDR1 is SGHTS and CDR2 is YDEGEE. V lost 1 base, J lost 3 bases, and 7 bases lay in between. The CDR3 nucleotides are TGTGCCAGCAGCTTGCGGGGGGACACTGAAGCTTTCTTT. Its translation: CASSLRGDTEAFF.

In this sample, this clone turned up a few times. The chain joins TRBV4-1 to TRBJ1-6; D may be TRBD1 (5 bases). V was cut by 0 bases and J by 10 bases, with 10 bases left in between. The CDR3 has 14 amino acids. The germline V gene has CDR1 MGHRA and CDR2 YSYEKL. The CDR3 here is CASSQENRRSPLHF. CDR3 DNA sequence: TGCGCCAGCAGCCAAGAGAACAGGCGCTCACCCCTCCACTTT.

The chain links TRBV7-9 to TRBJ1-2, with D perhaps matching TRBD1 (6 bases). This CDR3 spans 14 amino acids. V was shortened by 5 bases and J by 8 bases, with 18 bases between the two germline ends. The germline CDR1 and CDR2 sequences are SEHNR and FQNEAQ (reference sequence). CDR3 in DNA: TGTGCCAGCAGCCGGGACACCACCTCGTGGGGCTACACCTTC. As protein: CASSRDTTSWGYTF. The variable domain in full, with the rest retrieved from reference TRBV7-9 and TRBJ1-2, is DTGVSQNPRHKITKRGQNVTFRCDPISEHNRLYWYRQTLGQGPEFLTYFQNEAQLEKSRLLSDRFSAERPKGSFSTLEIQRTEQGDSAMYLCASSRDTTSWGYTFGSGTRLTVV.

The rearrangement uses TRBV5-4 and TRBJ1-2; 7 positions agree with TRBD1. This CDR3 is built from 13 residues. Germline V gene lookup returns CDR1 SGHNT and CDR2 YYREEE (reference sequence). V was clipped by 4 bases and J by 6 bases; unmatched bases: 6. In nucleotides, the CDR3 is TGTGCCAGCAGCCCACAGGGGCGGGATGGCTACACCTTC. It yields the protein CASSPQGRDGYTF.

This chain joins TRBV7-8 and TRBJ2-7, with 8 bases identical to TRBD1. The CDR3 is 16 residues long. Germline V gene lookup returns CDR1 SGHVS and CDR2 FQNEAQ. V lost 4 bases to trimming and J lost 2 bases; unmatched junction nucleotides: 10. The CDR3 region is CASSSPPGGGPYEQYF. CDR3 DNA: TGTGCCAGCAGCTCCCCCCCAGGGGGCGGCCCCTACGAGCAGTACTTC.

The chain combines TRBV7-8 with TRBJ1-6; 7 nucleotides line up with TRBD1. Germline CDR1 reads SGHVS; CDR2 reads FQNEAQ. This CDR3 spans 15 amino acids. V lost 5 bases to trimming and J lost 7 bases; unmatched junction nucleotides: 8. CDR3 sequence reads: CASSPHGTVNSPLHF. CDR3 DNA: TGTGCCAGCAGCCCCCATGGGACAGTCAATTCACCCCTCCACTTT. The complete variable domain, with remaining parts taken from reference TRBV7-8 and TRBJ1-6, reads GAGVSQSPRYKVAKRGQDVALRCDPISGHVSLFWYQQALGQGPEFLTYFQNEAQLDKSGLPSDRFFAERPEGSVSTLKIQRTQQEDSAVYLCASSPHGTVNSPLHFGNGTRLTVT.

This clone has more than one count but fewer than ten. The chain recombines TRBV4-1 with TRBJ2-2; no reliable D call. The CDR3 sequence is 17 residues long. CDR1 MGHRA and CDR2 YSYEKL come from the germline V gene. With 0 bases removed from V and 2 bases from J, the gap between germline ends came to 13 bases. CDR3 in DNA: TGCGCCAGCAGCCAAGATCTGGGCGACCTAAACACCGGGGAGCTGTTTTTT. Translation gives CASSQDLGDLNTGELFF.

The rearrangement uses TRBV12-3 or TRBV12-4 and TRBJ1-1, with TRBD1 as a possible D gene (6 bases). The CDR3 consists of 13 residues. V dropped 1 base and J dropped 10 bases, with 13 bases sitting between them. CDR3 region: CASSLGQPRGAFF. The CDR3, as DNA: TGTGCCAGCAGTTTAGGACAGCCCAGGGGAGCTTTCTTT.

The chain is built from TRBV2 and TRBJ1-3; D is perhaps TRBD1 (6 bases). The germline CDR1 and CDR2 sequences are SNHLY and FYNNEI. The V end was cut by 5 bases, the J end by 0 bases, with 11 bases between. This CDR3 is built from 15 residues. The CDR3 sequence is CASSSTTGSGNTIYF. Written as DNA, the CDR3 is TGTGCCAGCAGTAGTACGACAGGCTCTGGAAACACCATATATTTT.

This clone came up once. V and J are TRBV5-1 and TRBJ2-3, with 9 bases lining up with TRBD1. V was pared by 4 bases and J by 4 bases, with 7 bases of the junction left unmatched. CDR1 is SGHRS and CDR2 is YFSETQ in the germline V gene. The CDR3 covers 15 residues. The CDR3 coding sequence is TGCGCCAGCAGCGCCCTCGACAGGGGGTCAGATACGCAGTATTTT. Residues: CASSALDRGSDTQYF.

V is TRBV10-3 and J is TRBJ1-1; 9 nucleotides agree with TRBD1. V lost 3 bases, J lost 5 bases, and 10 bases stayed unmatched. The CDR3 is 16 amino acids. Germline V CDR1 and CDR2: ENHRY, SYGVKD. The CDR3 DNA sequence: TGTGCCATCAGTGACTACGCCGGGACAGGGAGTACTGAAGCTTTCTTT. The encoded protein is CAISDYAGTGSTEAFF.

This chain's CDR3 is CASSEALRATGGILYSRNEAFF. CDR3 in DNA: TGTGCCAGCAGTGAAGCGCTGAGGGCGACAGGGGGCATTTTGTATTCCCGTAATGAGGCTTTCTTT. The chain couples TRBV2 to TRBJ1-1, with TRBD1 matching over 10 bases. CDR3 size: 22 residues. Germline V gene data show CDR1 as SNHLY and CDR2 as FYNNEI. The V and J ends lost 0 bases and 11 bases, in that order; junction bases with no gene match: 30.

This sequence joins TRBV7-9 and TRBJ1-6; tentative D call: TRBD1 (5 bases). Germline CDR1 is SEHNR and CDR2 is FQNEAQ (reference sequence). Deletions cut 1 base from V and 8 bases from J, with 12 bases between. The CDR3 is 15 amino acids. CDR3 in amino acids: CASSLGPGSDSPLHF. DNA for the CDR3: TGTGCCAGCAGCTTAGGTCCAGGGTCCGATTCACCCCTCCACTTT.

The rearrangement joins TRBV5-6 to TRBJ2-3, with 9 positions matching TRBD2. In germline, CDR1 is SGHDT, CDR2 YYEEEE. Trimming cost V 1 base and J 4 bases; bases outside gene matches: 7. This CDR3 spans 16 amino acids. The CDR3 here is CASSLFAGGPADTQYF. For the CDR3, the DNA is TGTGCCAGCAGCTTGTTTGCGGGGGGGCCTGCAGATACGCAGTATTTT.